Listed here are 13 T cell receptor beta chains from one sample, sequenced in a study of T cell responses to AZD1222 COVID-19 vaccine. Profiled with immunoSEQ multiplex PCR; TCRdb holds only in-frame clones, not every one. This table has 25,000 to 30,000 clones, about 89% appearing once. The material was peripheral blood, obtained on day 0 of AZD1222 vaccination. The receptors originated from an adult in good health.

The chain links TRBV28 to TRBJ2-3, with D possibly called TRBD1 or TRBD2 (5 bases each). Germline assignment: CDR1 MDHEN and CDR2 SYDVKM. The CDR3 has 15 residues. V was clipped by 0 bases and J by 1 base, with 8 bases between them. The CDR3 DNA reads TGTGCCAGCAGTTTATGGAGGGGCGGCACAGATACGCAGTATTTT. It encodes CASSLWRGGTDTQYF.

The chain carries TRBV2 and TRBJ1-5, with D perhaps TRBD1 (5 bases). The V gene's germline CDR1 is SNHLY and CDR2 FYNNEI. There are 14 residues in the CDR3. V shed 4 bases and J shed 4 bases, with 11 bases lying between them. The CDR3 coding sequence is TGTGCCAGCAGTGCAGAATCAGGGAATCAGCCCCAGCATTTT. Encoded protein: CASSAESGNQPQHF.

V usage is TRBV7-2 and J usage is TRBJ1-6; D unclear. The CDR3 runs to 13 residues. The V and J ends lost 1 base and 9 bases respectively, with 7 bases between them. The germline V gene has CDR1 SGHTA and CDR2 FQGNSA. CDR3 amino acids: CASSLVMISPLHF. The CDR3 DNA follows: TGTGCCAGCAGCTTAGTTATGATTTCACCCCTCCACTTT.

The genes are TRBV27 and TRBJ2-1; D is unclear. Trimming removed 2 bases at V and 7 bases at J, with 15 bases between. The CDR3 covers 15 residues. From germline, CDR1 is MNHEY and CDR2 SMNVEV (reference sequence). CDR3 residues: CASSLTPGFGNEQFF. In DNA form, the CDR3 reads TGTGCCAGCAGTTTAACCCCAGGTTTTGGGAATGAGCAGTTCTTC.

CDR3 loop: CASGSPRSNRAFF. For the CDR3, the DNA is TGTGCTAGTGGTTCCCCCCGCTCAAATAGAGCTTTCTTT. The rearrangement links TRBV12-5 to TRBJ1-1; no definite D call. The CDR3 loop spans 13 amino acids. The germline gives CDR1 LGHNT, CDR2 FRNRAP. Trimming stripped 4 bases from V and 10 bases from J, with 16 bases between.

The chain employs TRBV18 and TRBJ2-6; D is perhaps TRBD1 (6 bases). Trimming took off 3 bases at V and 1 base at J, with 13 bases between the two ends. Germline loops: CDR1 KGHSH, CDR2 LQKENI. CDR3 length: 17 amino acids. CDR3 region: CASSPQGPGSGANVLTF. The CDR3 DNA is TGTGCCAGCTCACCTCAGGGGCCGGGTTCTGGGGCCAACGTCCTGACTTTC.

V is TRBV19 and J is TRBJ1-5; D is uncertain. In germline, CDR1 is LNHDA, CDR2 SQIVND (reference sequence). The CDR3 length is 13 residues. The V gene lost 5 bases and the J gene lost 1 base, with 6 bases spanning the gap. CDR3 region: CASSRGSNQPQHF. The DNA of the CDR3 is TGTGCCAGTAGTCGTGGCAGCAATCAGCCCCAGCATTTT.

The chain combines TRBV5-6 with TRBJ2-7; no firm D call. V lost 1 base and J 0 bases, leaving 5 bases between the germline ends. There are 13 residues in the CDR3. Germline CDR1 is SGHDT and CDR2 is YYEEEE. CDR3 sequence reads: CASSLRNSYEQYF. The CDR3 DNA follows: TGTGCCAGCAGCTTGCGTAACTCCTACGAGCAGTACTTC.

The gene calls are TRBV6-2 or TRBV6-3 and TRBJ2-3; D remains unclear. The CDR3 has 13 amino acids. Germline loops: CDR1 MNHEY, CDR2 SVGEGT. The germline V and J ends were trimmed by 5 bases and 6 bases, with 12 bases remaining between them. CDR3: CASSPRTPDTQYF. CDR3 sequence (DNA): TGTGCCAGCAGTCCCAGAACTCCGGATACGCAGTATTTT.

This chain uses TRBV3-1 (or the pseudogene TRBV3-2) with TRBJ2-7, with a weak D call TRBD2 (5 bases). The CDR3 runs 12 residues. The V gene's germline CDR1 is LGHDT and CDR2 YNNKEL (reference sequence). The V end was cut by 4 bases, the J end by 3 bases, with 7 bases between. As DNA, the CDR3 is TGTGCCAGCAGCCCCCGGGGCTACGAGCAGTACTTC. It is translated as CASSPRGYEQYF.

This clone was detected once. The rearrangement uses TRBV5-1 and TRBJ2-1; 13 bases are shared with TRBD2. Germline V gives CDR1 SGHRS, CDR2 YFSETQ. Losses at the gene ends were 1 base for V and 0 bases for J; bases not matched to a gene: 19. The length of the CDR3 is 23 residues. DNA for the CDR3: TGCGCCAGCAGCTTGACCTGGACTAGCGGGAGCGGCGTTGCCCCTAGCTCCTACAATGAGCAGTTCTTC. It translates to CASSLTWTSGSGVAPSSYNEQFF.

The V call is TRBV12-5, the J call TRBJ2-1; TRBD2 agrees at 11 bases. The CDR3 has 15 amino acids. Germline lookup yields CDR1 LGHNT and CDR2 FRNRAP. The V and J ends lost 6 bases and 2 bases, in that order; junction bases with no gene match: 3. The CDR3 sequence: CASGLAGGPYNEQFF. In DNA form, the CDR3 reads TGTGCTAGTGGATTAGCGGGAGGGCCCTACAATGAGCAGTTCTTC.

The rearrangement uses TRBV5-3 and TRBJ2-3; D possibly corresponds to TRBD2 (5 bases). TRBV5-3 counts as an open reading frame of uncertain function. The CDR3 totals 13 residues. V shed 7 bases and J shed 2 bases, with 11 bases lying between them. The CDR3 region is CARSRENTDTQYF. The CDR3 nucleotides read TGTGCCAGATCCCGGGAAAACACAGATACGCAGTATTTT.